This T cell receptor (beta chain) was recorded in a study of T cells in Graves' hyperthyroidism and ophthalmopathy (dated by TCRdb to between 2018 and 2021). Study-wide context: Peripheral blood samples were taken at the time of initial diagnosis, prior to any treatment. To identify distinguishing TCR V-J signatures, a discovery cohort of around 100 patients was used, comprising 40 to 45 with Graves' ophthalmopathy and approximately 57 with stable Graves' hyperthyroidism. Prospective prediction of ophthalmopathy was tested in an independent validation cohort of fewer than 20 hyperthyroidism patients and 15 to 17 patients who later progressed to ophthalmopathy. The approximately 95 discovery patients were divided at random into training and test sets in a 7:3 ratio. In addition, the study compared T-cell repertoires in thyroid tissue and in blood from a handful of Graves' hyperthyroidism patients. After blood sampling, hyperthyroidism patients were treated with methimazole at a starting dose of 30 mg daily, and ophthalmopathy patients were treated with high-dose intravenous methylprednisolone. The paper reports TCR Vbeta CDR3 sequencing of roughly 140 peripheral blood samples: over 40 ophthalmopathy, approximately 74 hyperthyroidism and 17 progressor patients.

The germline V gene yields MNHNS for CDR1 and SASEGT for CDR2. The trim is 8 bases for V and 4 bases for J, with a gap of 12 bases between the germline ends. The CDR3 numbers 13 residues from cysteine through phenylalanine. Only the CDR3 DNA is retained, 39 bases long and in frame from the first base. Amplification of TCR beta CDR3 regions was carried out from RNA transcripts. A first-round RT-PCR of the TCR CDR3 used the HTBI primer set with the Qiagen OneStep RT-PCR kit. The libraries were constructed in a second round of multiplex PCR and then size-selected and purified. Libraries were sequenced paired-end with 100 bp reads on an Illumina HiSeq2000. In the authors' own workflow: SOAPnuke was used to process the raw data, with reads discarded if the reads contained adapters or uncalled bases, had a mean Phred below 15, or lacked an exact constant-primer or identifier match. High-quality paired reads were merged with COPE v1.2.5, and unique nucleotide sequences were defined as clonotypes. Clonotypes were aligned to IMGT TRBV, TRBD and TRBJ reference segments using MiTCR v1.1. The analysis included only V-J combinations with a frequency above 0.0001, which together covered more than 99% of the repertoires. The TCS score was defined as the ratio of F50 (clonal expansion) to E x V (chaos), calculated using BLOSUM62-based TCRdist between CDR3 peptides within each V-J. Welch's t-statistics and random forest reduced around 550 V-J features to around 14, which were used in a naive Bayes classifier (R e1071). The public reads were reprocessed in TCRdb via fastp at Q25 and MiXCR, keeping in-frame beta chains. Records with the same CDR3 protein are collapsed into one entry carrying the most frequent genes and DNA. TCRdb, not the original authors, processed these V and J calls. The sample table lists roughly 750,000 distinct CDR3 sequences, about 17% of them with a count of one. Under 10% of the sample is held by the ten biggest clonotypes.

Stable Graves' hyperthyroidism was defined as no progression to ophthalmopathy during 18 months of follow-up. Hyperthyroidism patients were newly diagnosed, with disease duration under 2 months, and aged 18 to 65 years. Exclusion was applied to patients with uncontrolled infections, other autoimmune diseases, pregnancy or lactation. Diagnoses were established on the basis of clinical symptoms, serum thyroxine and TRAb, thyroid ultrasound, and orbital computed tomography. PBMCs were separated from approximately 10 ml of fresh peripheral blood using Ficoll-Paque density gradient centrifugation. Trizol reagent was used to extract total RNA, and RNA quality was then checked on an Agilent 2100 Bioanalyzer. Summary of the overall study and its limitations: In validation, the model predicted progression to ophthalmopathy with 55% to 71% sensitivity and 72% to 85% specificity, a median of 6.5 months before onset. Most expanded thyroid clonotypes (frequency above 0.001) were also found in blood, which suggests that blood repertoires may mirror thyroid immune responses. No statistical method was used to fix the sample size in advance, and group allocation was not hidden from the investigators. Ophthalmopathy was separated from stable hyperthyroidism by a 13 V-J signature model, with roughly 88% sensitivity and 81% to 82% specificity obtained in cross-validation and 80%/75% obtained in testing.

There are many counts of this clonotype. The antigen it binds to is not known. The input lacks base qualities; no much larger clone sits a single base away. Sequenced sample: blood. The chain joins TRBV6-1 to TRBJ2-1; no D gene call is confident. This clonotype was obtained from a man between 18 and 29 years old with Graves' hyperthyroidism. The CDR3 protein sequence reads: CASLDRYYNEQFF. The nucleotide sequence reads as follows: TGTGCCAGCTTAGACCGGTATTACAATGAGCAGTTCTTC.